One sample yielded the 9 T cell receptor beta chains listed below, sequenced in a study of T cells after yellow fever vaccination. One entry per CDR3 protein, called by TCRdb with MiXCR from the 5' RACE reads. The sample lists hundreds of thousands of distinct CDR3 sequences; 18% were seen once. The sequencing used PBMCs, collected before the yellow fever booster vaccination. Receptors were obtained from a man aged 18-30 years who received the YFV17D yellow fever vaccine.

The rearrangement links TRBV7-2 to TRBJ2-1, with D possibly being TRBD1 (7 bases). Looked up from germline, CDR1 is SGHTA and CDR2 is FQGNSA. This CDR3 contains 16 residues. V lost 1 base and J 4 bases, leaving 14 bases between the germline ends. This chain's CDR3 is CASSLGPGGIYNEQFF. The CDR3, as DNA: TGTGCCAGCAGCTTAGGACCAGGGGGGATATACAATGAGCAGTTCTTC.

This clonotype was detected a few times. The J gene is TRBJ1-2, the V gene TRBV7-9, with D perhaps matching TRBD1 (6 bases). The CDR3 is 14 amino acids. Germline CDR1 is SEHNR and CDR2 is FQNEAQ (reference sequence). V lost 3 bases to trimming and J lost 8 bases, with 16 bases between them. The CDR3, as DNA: TGTGCCAGCAGCTTCGCGAGGGGGTCAGGGGGCTACACCTTC. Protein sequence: CASSFARGSGGYTF. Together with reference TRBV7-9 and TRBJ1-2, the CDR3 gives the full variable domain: DTGVSQNPRHKITKRGQNVTFRCDPISEHNRLYWYRQTLGQGPEFLTYFQNEAQLEKSRLLSDRFSAERPKGSFSTLEIQRTEQGDSAMYLCASSFARGSGGYTFGSGTRLTVV.

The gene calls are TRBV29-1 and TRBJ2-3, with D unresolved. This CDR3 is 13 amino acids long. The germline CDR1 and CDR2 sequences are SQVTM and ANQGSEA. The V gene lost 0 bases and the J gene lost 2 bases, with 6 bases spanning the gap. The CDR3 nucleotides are TGCAGCGTTGAAGATAACCCCACAGATACGCAGTATTTT. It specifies CSVEDNPTDTQYF.

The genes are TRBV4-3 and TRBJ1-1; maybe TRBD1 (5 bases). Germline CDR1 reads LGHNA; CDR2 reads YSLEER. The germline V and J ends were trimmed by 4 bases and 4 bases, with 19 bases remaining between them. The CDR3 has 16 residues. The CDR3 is CASSPQGKLNPTEAFF. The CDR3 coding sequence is TGCGCCAGCAGCCCCCAGGGTAAATTAAATCCCACTGAAGCTTTCTTT.

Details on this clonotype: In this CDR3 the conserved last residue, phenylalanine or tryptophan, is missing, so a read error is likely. CDR3 protein: CASSLGPSGGPKDEQFL. The CDR3 bases are TGCGCCAGCAGCTTGGGGCCTAGCGGGGGGCCGAAAGATGAGCAGTTCCTC. The gene calls are TRBV5-1 and TRBJ2-1, with 11 bases aligning to TRBD2. Germline CDR1 reads SGHRS; CDR2 reads YFSETQ. Trimming took 0 bases from V and 8 from J; bases not matched to a gene: 10. The CDR3 sequence is 17 residues long.

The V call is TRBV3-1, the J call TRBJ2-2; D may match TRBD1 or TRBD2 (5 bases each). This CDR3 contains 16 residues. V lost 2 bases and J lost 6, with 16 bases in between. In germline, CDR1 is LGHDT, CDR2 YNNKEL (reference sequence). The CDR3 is CASSQWGRSSPGELFF. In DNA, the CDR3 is TGTGCCAGCAGCCAATGGGGGAGATCATCACCCGGGGAGCTGTTTTTT.

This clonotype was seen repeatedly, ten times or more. In nucleotides, the CDR3 is TGTGCCAGCAGCATTCAGGGAGGGGGGAACACTGAAGCTTTCTTT. This codes for CASSIQGGGNTEAFF. The rearrangement uses TRBV7-2 and TRBJ1-1, with D possibly matching TRBD1 (6 bases). This CDR3 has 15 amino acids. CDR1 and CDR2 from the germline V gene are SGHTA and FQGNSA. V lost 5 bases and J 1 base, leaving 14 bases between the germline ends.

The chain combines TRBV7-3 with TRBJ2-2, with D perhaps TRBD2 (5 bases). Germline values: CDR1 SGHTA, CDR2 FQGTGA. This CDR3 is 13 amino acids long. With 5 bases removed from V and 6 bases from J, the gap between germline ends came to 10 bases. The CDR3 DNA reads TGTGCCAGCAGCCCCCTAGCACCCGGGGAGCTGTTTTTT. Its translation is CASSPLAPGELFF.

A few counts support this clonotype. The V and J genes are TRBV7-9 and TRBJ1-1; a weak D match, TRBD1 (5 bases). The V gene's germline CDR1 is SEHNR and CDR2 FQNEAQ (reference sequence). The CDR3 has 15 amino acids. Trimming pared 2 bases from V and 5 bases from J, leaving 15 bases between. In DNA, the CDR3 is TGTGCCAGCAGCTTACTCCGGGGCTTGCGAACTGAAGCTTTCTTT. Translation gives CASSLLRGLRTEAFF.